Each of the 7 T cell receptor beta chains below was sequenced from the same sample in a study of OX40 agonist ivuxolimab in advanced cancers. The table came from immunoSEQ multiplex PCR; TCRdb's copy has only in-frame clones and leaves some out. The sample shows tens of thousands of clones, nearly 95% of them seen only once. The sequencing here drew on CD4+ or CD8+ T cells sorted from blood, taken in a trial of the OX40 agonist ivuxolimab. The receptor set was obtained from an adult with an advanced solid tumor such as melanoma, head and neck, liver or kidney cancer.

This chain links TRBV27 with TRBJ1-4, with 7 positions matching TRBD1. The germline V gene encodes CDR1 MNHEY and CDR2 SMNVEV (reference sequence). With V trimmed by 5 bases and J by 11 bases, 11 bases remained unmatched. This CDR3 is built from 14 residues. The CDR3 region has the DNA TGTGCCAGCAGTGTGGGACAGAGGTTGGCGAAACTGTTTTTT. Residues: CASSVGQRLAKLFF.

V is TRBV15 and J is TRBJ1-3; D is possibly TRBD1 (5 bases). CDR3 length: 17 residues. Germline V gene sequence: CDR1 LNHNV, CDR2 YYDKDF (reference sequence). V lost 0 bases and J lost 0, with 12 bases in between. In DNA, the CDR3 is TGTGCCACCAGCAGAGATATAGGAGGGGCCTCTGGAAACACCATATATTTT. Its protein is CATSRDIGGASGNTIYF.

The chain employs TRBV19 and TRBJ1-5; no firm D call. The V and J ends lost 9 bases and 7 bases respectively, with 13 bases between them. The CDR3 sequence is 12 residues long. Germline-derived CDR1 and CDR2 are LNHDA and SQIVND (reference sequence). The CDR3, as DNA: TGTGCCAGCGAAGAAACTGGCCAGCCCCAGCATTTT. The encoded protein is CASEETGQPQHF.

The V and J genes are TRBV4-3 and TRBJ1-2; possibly TRBD1 for D (6 bases). V lost 4 bases and J 0 bases, leaving 15 bases between the germline ends. The CDR3 consists of 16 residues. Germline V gene sequence: CDR1 LGHNA, CDR2 YSLEER. Here the CDR3 DNA reads TGCGCCAGCAGCCCCCAGGGGCCAGGGGCTAACTATGGCTACACCTTC. Translated, it gives CASSPQGPGANYGYTF.

The chain is built from TRBV27 and TRBJ2-7; TRBD1 is a possible D gene (6 bases). Looked up from germline, CDR1 is MNHEY and CDR2 is SMNVEV (reference sequence). The germline V and J ends were trimmed by 3 bases and 2 bases, with 11 bases remaining between them. The CDR3 covers 14 residues. CDR3 protein: CASSFGDTTYEQYF. CDR3 bases: TGTGCCAGCAGTTTTGGGGACACAACCTACGAGCAGTACTTC.

The CDR3 DNA is TGTGCCAGTAGTATTCAAGGTAACCTCCTTTTGGCCCAGCATTTT. It codes for CASSIQGNLLLAQHF. The chain uses TRBV19 and TRBJ1-5; no clear D. Germline loops: CDR1 LNHDA, CDR2 SQIVND (reference sequence). There are 15 residues in the CDR3. The V and J ends lost 3 bases and 11 bases respectively, with 20 bases between them.

CDR3 residues: CASSLMTGSEYEQYF. CDR3 nucleotide sequence: TGTGCCAGCAGCCTAATGACAGGGTCTGAATACGAGCAGTACTTC. The V gene is TRBV7-8, the J gene TRBJ2-7; 7 bases line up with TRBD1. There are 15 residues in the CDR3. CDR1 and CDR2 from the germline V gene are SGHVS and FQNEAQ. V dropped 5 bases and J dropped 4; count of bases not matched to a gene: 11.